One sample yielded the 8 T cell receptor beta chains listed below, sequenced in a study of vaccination and CD4 T cells after COVID-19. Treatment noted: roughly ten-day PBMC culture with coronavirus spike peptide pools or control peptides (ViraFEST assay). No antigen is known for these receptors. With the Oncomine TCR Beta short-read assay, DNA from cultured CD4+ T cells was sequenced. TCRdb analysed the PCR reads with MiXCR anew, one entry per CDR3 protein. The sample has approximately 10,000 distinct CDR3 sequences; around 64% are singletons. Sequenced sample: CD4+ T cells from blood, cultured in vitro. The receptor source for this set is a human donor who had recovered from COVID-19.

This clonotype was detected once. This chain connects TRBV25-1 to TRBJ2-3; D gene ambiguous. The length of the CDR3 is 14 residues. Germline CDR1 MGHDK, CDR2 SYGVNS. V was cut by 3 bases and J by 1 base, with 8 bases left in between. CDR3 region: CASSDVAGTDTQYF. The CDR3 bases are TGTGCCAGCAGTGATGTGGCCGGCACAGATACGCAGTATTTT.

V gene TRBV11-3 combines with J gene TRBJ2-1; TRBD2 might be the D (7 bases). V lost 2 bases and J 8 bases, leaving 13 bases between the germline ends. The CDR3 extends over 14 amino acids. CDR1 is SGHNT and CDR2 is YENEEA in the germline V gene. As DNA, the CDR3 is TGTGCCAGCAGCTTATCTACGGGGGGCTATGAGCAGTTCTTC. It yields the protein CASSLSTGGYEQFF. The entire variable domain, with the rest obtained from reference TRBV11-3 and TRBJ2-1, is as follows: EAGVVQSPRYKIIEKKQPVAFWCNPISGHNTLYWYLQNLGQGPELLIRYENEEAVDDSQLPKDRFSAERLKGVDSTLKIQPAELGDSAVYLCASSLSTGGYEQFFGPGTRLTVL.

The CDR3 loop reads CASSLEQNTEAFF. In DNA form, the CDR3 reads TGTGCCAGCAGCCTCGAACAGAACACTGAAGCTTTCTTT. The genes are TRBV7-9 and TRBJ1-1; D is undetermined. Germline V gene sequence: CDR1 SEHNR, CDR2 FQNEAQ (reference sequence). Trimming cost V 5 bases and J 1 base, with 8 bases left between them. The CDR3 extends over 13 amino acids.

In this sample, this clonotype turned up once. The CDR3 DNA follows: TGCAGTGCTAGCCCCCACCCCAGGGCAACTAATGAAAAACTGTTTTTT. Encoded protein: CSASPHPRATNEKLFF. This chain links TRBV20-1 with TRBJ1-4; tentatively, D is TRBD1 (5 bases). The germline V gene has CDR1 DFQATT and CDR2 SNEGSKA (reference sequence). Trimming left V 3 bases short and J 0 bases short, with 14 bases between. This CDR3 spans 16 amino acids.

This clonotype was seen only a few times. The chain employs TRBV7-2 and TRBJ1-1, with 7 bases matching TRBD1. Germline loops: CDR1 SGHTA, CDR2 FQGNSA. CDR3 length: 15 residues. Trimming cost V 1 base and J 0 bases; bases outside gene matches: 2. CDR3 region: CASSLEGTVNTEAFF. The DNA of the CDR3 is TGTGCCAGCAGCTTAGAGGGGACAGTGAACACTGAAGCTTTCTTT.

This clonotype was seen a handful of times. The rearrangement joins TRBV25-1 to TRBJ1-1, with TRBD1 matching over 7 bases. The germline gives CDR1 MGHDK, CDR2 SYGVNS. The CDR3 extends over 16 amino acids. Trimming removed 2 bases from V and 4 bases from J; junction bases left unmatched: 10. The CDR3 coding sequence is TGTGCCAGCAGTGAAGCAGGGGGGGTCGTCGGCACTGAAGCTTTCTTT. Translating gives CASSEAGGVVGTEAFF.

The chain carries TRBV6-1 and TRBJ1-1; D is unresolved. V shed 6 bases and J shed 2 bases, with 10 bases lying between them. The germline gives CDR1 MNHNS, CDR2 SASEGT. This CDR3 comprises 13 residues. The CDR3 bases are TGTGCCAGCAGCCTCCGGGTAAACACTGAAGCTTTCTTT. Translating it yields CASSLRVNTEAFF.

This clonotype has just a few counts. The rearrangement links TRBV7-3 to TRBJ2-3, with TRBD2 identical over 14 bases. V shed 5 bases and J 5 bases; nucleotides not matched to a gene: 6. Germline lookup yields CDR1 SGHTA and CDR2 FQGTGA. This CDR3 contains 16 residues. The CDR3 spells CASSPGLAGGIDTQYF. Written as DNA, the CDR3 is TGTGCCAGCAGCCCCGGACTAGCGGGGGGAATAGATACGCAGTATTTT.